This T cell receptor beta chain was recorded in a study of immune heterogeneity within non-small cell lung tumors. Germline V gene data show CDR1 as GTSNPN and CDR2 as SVGIG (reference sequence). This CDR3 has 15 residues. Template material comprised bulk tumor genomic DNA at about 610 ng per sample. Surgery yielded several widely spaced biopsies per primary tumor. Patients with untreated, newly diagnosed non-small cell lung cancer underwent curative surgery. Findings and caveats of the study: The study found that local T-cell clonality correlated moderately but significantly with local tumor mutational burden (R 0.3 to 0.4). Identical dominant CDR3 beta clonotypes spanned tumor sites within a patient, beside site-unique high-frequency clones.

TCR beta CDR3 amplification used multiplex PCR with 32 V and 13 J primers. TCRdb passed the multiplex PCR reads through MiXCR, listing each CDR3 protein once. The sample includes 10,000 to 15,000 distinct CDR3 sequences, roughly a fifth of them seen just once. On this clonotype: What it binds is unknown. A much larger clonotype is one base distant, so this may be a read error.

The genes are TRBV30 and TRBJ2-2; D call uncertain. Sequences were obtained from lung tumor tissue. This TCR came from a man in his sixties with non-small cell lung cancer. The CDR3 nucleotides read TGTGCCTGGAGTGTAGGGCAGACGAACAACGGGGAGCTGTTTTTT. This gives the protein CAWSVGQTNNGELFF.